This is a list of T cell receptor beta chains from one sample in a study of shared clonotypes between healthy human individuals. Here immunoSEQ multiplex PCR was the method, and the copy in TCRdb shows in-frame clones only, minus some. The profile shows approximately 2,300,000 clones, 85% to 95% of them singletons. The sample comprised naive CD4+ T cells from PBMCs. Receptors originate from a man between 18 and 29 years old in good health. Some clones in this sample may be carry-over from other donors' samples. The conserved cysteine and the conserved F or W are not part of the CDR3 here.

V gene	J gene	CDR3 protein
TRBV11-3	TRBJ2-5	ASSLGRKETQY
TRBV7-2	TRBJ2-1	ASSLEAVRSYNEQF
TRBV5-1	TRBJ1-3	ASSADTAHSGNTIY
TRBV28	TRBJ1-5	ASSSTGQGDQPQH
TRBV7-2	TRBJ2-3	ASSLTLAGGGDTQY
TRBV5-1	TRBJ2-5	ASSSTSQETQY
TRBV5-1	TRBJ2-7	ASSRSGRASYEQY
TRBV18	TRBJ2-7	ASSPGAGAEYEQY
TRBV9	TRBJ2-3	ASSVGRGSTDTQY
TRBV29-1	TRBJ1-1	SVSDPLNTEAF
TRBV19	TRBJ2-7	ASRADRPSGRYEQY
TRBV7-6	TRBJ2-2	ASSLVQGATGELF
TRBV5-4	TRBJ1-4	ASRSGGSSNEKLF
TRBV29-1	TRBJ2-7	SVEEAGILTYEQY
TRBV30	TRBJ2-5	AWTLRGAQY
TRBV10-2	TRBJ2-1	ASRGDSYNEQF
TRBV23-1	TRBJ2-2	ASSQKSGTANTGELF
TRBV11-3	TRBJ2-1	ASSLADMAGGGNEQF
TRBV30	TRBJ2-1	AWSRGPYNEQF
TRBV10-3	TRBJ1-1	AISDVKGEAF
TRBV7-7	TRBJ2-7	ASSALSGTGYEQY
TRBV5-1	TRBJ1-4	ASSSGALGEKLF
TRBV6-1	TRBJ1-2	ASRRQGDGYT
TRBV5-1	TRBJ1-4	ASSLVIGADEKLF
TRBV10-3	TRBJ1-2	ATQDGGAIDGYT
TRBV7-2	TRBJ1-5	ASSPTGRSNQPQH
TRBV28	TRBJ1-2	ASSLFSGNGYT
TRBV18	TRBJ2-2	ASSPSIETNTGELF
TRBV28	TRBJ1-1	ASTTQSMNTEAF
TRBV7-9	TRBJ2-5	ASSRSWHSQETQY
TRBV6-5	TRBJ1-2	ASAGGPWGYT
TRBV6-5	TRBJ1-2	ASSQLGGSGYT
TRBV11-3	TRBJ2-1	ASSPQGGSYNEQF
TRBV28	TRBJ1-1	ASRTGTGYGEAF
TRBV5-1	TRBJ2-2	ASSGSTNTGELF
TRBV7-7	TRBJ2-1	ASSPIAGQSSYNEQF
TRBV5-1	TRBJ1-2	ASSLAGTGTYGYT
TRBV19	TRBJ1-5	ASSPRDRGLVQPQH
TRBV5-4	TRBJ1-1	ASSLGHRREAF
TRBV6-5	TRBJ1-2	ASSRQESGYT
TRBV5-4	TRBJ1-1	ASSLGSGDTEAF
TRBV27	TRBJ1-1	ASSSPDRVTEAF
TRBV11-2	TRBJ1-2	ASSPDRNPNYGYT
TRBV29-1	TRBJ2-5	SVIRGGIETQY
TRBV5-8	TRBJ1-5	ASSRGTGGSNQPQH
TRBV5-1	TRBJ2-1	ASRSHGREGYNEQF
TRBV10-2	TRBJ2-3	ASSESGRASDTQY
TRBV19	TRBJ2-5	ASSGIAGAETQY
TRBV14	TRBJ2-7	ASSSLNEQY